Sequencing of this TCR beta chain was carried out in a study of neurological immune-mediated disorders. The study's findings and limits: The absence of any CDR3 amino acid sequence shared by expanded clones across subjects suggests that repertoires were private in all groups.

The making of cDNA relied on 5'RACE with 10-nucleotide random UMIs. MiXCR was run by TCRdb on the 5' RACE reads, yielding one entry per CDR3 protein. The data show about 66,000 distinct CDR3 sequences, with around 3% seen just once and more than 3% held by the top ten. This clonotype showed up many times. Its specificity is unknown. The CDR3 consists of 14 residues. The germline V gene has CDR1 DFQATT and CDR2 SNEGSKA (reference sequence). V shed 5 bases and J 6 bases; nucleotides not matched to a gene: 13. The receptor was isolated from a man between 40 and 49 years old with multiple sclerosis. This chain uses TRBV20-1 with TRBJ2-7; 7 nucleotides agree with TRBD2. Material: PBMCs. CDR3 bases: TGCAGTGCTGCCCCCGGCGGGGGTCTTGGCGAGCAGTACTTC. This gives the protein CSAAPGGGLGEQYF.